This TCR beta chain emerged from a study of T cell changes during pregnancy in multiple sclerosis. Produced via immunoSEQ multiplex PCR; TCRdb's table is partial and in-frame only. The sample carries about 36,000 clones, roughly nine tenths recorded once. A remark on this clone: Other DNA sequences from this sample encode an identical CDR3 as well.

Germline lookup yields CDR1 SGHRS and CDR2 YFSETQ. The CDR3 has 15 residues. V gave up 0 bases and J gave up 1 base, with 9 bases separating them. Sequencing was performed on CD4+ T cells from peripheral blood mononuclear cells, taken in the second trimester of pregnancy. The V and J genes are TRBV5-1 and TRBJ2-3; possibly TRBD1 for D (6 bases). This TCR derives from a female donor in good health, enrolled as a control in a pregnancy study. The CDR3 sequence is CASSLAAGGTDTQYF. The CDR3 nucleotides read TGCGCCAGCAGCTTGGCGGCAGGGGGCACAGATACGCAGTATTTT.